The TCR beta chain under discussion was sequenced for a study of identical twins. Germline V gene data show CDR1 as SGHRS and CDR2 as YFSETQ. V was pared by 0 bases and J by 3 bases, with 14 bases of the junction left unmatched. The CDR3 sequence is 19 residues long. Carrying unique molecular identifiers, the cDNA also gained a universal primer site through template switching. TCRdb re-called the 5' RACE reads through MiXCR, storing one row per CDR3 protein. The sample comprises about 1.7 million distinct CDR3 sequences, less than 40% of which are singletons, and about 0.25% rests with the top ten. Among all donors, each was a healthy Caucasian. General study results and limits: Findings depended on cross-sectional statistics rather than tracking the same donors. Insertions were fewer in abundant cord blood beta clonotypes, whereas memory repertoires showed none of this pattern.

This clonotype has more than one count but fewer than ten. Its matching antigen is unknown. The chain couples TRBV5-1 to TRBJ2-7; 11 bases align to TRBD1. The source material was cord blood. This receptor was identified in a newborn girl in good health. CDR3 coding DNA: TGCGCCAGCAGCTTGGCCCCTTCCACCGGGACAGGGGGTTTCTACGAGCAGTACTTC. Residues: CASSLAPSTGTGGFYEQYF. The complete variable domain, with remaining parts taken from reference TRBV5-1 and TRBJ2-7, reads KAGVTQTPRYLIKTRGQQVTLSCSPISGHRSVSWYQQTPGQGLQFLFEYFSETQRNKGNFPGRFSGRQFSNSRSEMNVSTLELGDSALYLCASSLAPSTGTGGFYEQYFGPGTRLTVT.